One and the same sample provided the 20 T cell receptor beta chains below, sequenced in a study of T cell responses to AZD1222 COVID-19 vaccine. Measured with immunoSEQ multiplex PCR; TCRdb has only the in-frame clones, and not every one. The sample lists about 110,000 clones; 85% to 95% were seen once. The sample consisted of peripheral blood, taken on day 0 of AZD1222 vaccination. The origin of the receptors is an adult in good health.

V gene TRBV7-8 combines with J gene TRBJ1-1; TRBD1 matches at 9 bases. CDR1 SGHVS and CDR2 FQNEAQ come from the germline V gene. This CDR3 is 14 amino acids long. V lost 3 bases and J lost 2; bases outside the gene matches: 1. In nucleotides, the CDR3 is TGTGCCAGCAGCTTGGGACAGGGAAACACTGAAGCTTTCTTT. Protein: CASSLGQGNTEAFF.

The CDR3 here is CASSPPGTNYEQYF. For the CDR3, the DNA is TGTGCCAGCAGCCCCCCCGGGACAAACTACGAGCAGTACTTC. The gene calls are TRBV5-6 and TRBJ2-7; D is possibly TRBD1 (6 bases). The germline gives CDR1 SGHDT, CDR2 YYEEEE. Trimming pared 4 bases from V and 3 bases from J, leaving 14 bases between. The CDR3 loop spans 14 amino acids.

The chain has TRBV7-3 and TRBJ2-5; 14 bases match TRBD2. This CDR3 region has 15 residues. J lost 5 bases, V lost 4 bases, and 3 bases had no gene match. Per the germline V gene, CDR1 is SGHTA and CDR2 is FQGTGA. CDR3 nucleotide sequence: TGTGCCAGCAGCTCCGGGACTAGCGGGGGTGAGACCCAGTACTTC. Translation gives CASSSGTSGGETQYF.

The chain recombines TRBV7-2 with TRBJ2-1; 13 nucleotides line up with TRBD2. The CDR3 totals 16 residues. The ends lost 5 bases at V and 10 bases at J; junction bases unmatched: 11. Germline values: CDR1 SGHTA, CDR2 FQGNSA. The CDR3 DNA reads TGTGCCAGCAGCCTGGTGACTAGCGGGGGGTTAGGGGAGCAGTTCTTC. It encodes CASSLVTSGGLGEQFF.

The genes are TRBV14 and TRBJ2-7; no clear D gene. This CDR3 has 14 amino acids. The V gene's germline CDR1 is SGHDN and CDR2 FVKESK. V was cut by 2 bases and J by 0 bases, with 8 bases left in between. The CDR3 DNA follows: TGTGCCAGCAGCCAATCGCTGAGCTCCTACGAGCAGTACTTC. Its translation: CASSQSLSSYEQYF.

This chain uses TRBV24-1 with TRBJ1-5; D perhaps matches TRBD1 (6 bases). V was pared by 5 bases and J by 3 bases, with 10 bases between. Germline CDR1 reads KGHDR; CDR2 reads SFDVKD. The CDR3 contains 14 residues. CDR3 amino acids: CATSAGQINQPQHF. CDR3 sequence (DNA): TGTGCCACCAGTGCCGGACAGATCAATCAGCCCCAGCATTTT.

The rearrangement joins TRBV5-1 to TRBJ1-5; D remains ambiguous. The CDR3 length is 13 residues. Trimming cost V 0 bases and J 4 bases, with 5 bases left between them. CDR1 is SGHRS and CDR2 is YFSETQ in the germline V gene. The CDR3 region has the DNA TGCGCCAGCAGCTTGGGGGAAAATCAGCCCCAGCATTTT. Protein: CASSLGENQPQHF.

The rearrangement joins TRBV19 to TRBJ1-2; 8 nucleotides match TRBD1. This CDR3 is built from 14 residues. The germline CDR1 and CDR2 sequences are LNHDA and SQIVND (reference sequence). Germline trimming cut 6 bases from V and 8 bases from J; bases unmatched to any gene: 11. CDR3 loop: CASSSGGVLAGYTF. The CDR3, as DNA: TGTGCCAGTAGCTCAGGGGGCGTCCTTGCCGGCTACACCTTC.

CDR3 protein: CASSAAGTDYGYTF. CDR3 in DNA: TGTGCCAGCAGTGCCGCCGGGACAGATTATGGCTACACCTTC. The V gene is TRBV25-1, the J gene TRBJ1-2, with 7 bases fitting TRBD1. Trimming at V came to 4 bases and at J to 5 bases, leaving 7 bases not matched to a gene. Germline values: CDR1 MGHDK, CDR2 SYGVNS. This CDR3 has 14 amino acids.

The chain joins TRBV3-1 (or the pseudogene TRBV3-2) to TRBJ1-2, with D unresolved. CDR1 and CDR2 (germline): LGHDT, YNNKEL (reference sequence). Trimming cost V 0 bases and J 5 bases, with 4 bases left between them. The CDR3 runs to 12 residues. This chain's CDR3 is CASSQDRYGYTF. The CDR3 bases are TGTGCCAGCAGCCAAGACCGGTATGGCTACACCTTC.

The chain carries TRBV6-1 and TRBJ1-1; no clear D. V was trimmed by 0 bases and J by 5 bases, leaving 13 bases between them. CDR1 is MNHNS and CDR2 is SASEGT in the germline V gene. The CDR3 is made up of 15 amino acids. CDR3 nucleotides: TGTGCCAGCAGTGAAGCGCGTGGAATAGGGACTGAAGCTTTCTTT. Residues: CASSEARGIGTEAFF.

This clone was seen only once. This sequence joins TRBV11-2 and TRBJ2-7; 8 bases are shared with TRBD2. CDR3 length equals 14 residues. With V trimmed by 6 bases and J by 5 bases, 9 bases remained unmatched. The germline CDR1 and CDR2 sequences are SGHAT and FQNNGV. CDR3 DNA: TGTGCCAGCAGTATAGCGGGGCGACCGCACGAGCAGTACTTC. Protein product: CASSIAGRPHEQYF.

This clone was detected once. This chain uses TRBV16 with TRBJ1-2; the D is unclear. Trimming removed 1 base at V and 1 base at J, with 4 bases between. The CDR3 consists of 13 residues. Germline CDR1 reads KGHSY; CDR2 reads FQNENV. DNA for the CDR3: TGTGCCAGCAGCCAATTCAGTAACTATGGCTACACCTTC. Translating it yields CASSQFSNYGYTF. The variable domain in full, completed from reference TRBV16 and TRBJ1-2, reads GEEVAQTPKHLVRGEGQKAKLYCAPIKGHSYVFWYQQVLKNEFKFLISFQNENVFDETGMPKERFSAKCLPNSPCSLEIQATKLEDSAVYFCASSQFSNYGYTFGSGTRLTVV.

The V and J genes are TRBV18 and TRBJ1-2; unclear D gene. CDR1 and CDR2 (germline): KGHSH, LQKENI. This CDR3 region has 14 residues. The V gene lost 0 bases and the J gene lost 4 bases, with 9 bases spanning the gap. DNA of the CDR3: TGTGCCAGCTCACCACCGCAGGTCGGCTATGGCTACACCTTC. It translates to CASSPPQVGYGYTF.

The chain joins TRBV20-1 to TRBJ2-7, with no clear D. Germline CDR1 DFQATT, CDR2 SNEGSKA (reference sequence). Trimming pared 0 bases from V and 13 bases from J, leaving 10 bases between. The CDR3 consists of 10 residues. CDR3 sequence: CSARDQRLYF. DNA of the CDR3: TGCAGTGCTAGAGATCAACGACTTTACTTC.

The genes are TRBV6-5 and TRBJ1-1, with a weak D call TRBD1 (6 bases). Trimming took off 2 bases at V and 1 base at J, with 11 bases between the two ends. The CDR3 covers 15 residues. Germline assignment: CDR1 MNHEY and CDR2 SVGAGI. CDR3 sequence reads: CASSYLSTGNTEAFF. CDR3 DNA sequence: TGTGCCAGCAGTTACCTCTCGACAGGGAACACTGAAGCTTTCTTT.

This rearrangement joins TRBV5-4 to TRBJ2-1; 10 bases line up with TRBD2. The junction had 8 bases not matched to a gene; V was cut back by 3 bases and J by 5 bases. From germline, CDR1 is SGHNT and CDR2 YYREEE (reference sequence). The CDR3 length is 16 residues. CDR3 sequence: CASSWKQRGGNNEQFF. CDR3 nucleotides: TGTGCCAGCAGCTGGAAACAGCGGGGGGGAAACAATGAGCAGTTCTTC. The full variable domain, its missing parts supplied by reference TRBV5-4 and TRBJ2-1, is ETGVTQSPTHLIKTRGQQVTLRCSSQSGHNTVSWYQQALGQGPQFIFQYYREEENGRGNFPPRFSGLQFPNYSSELNVNALELDDSALYLCASSWKQRGGNNEQFFGPGTRLTVL.

This chain connects TRBV7-2 to TRBJ1-5; tentatively, D is TRBD1 (5 bases). Trimming took off 5 bases at V and 0 bases at J, with 20 bases between the two ends. CDR1 and CDR2 (germline): SGHTA, FQGNSA. This CDR3 is built from 18 residues. The CDR3 sequence: CASSPDGSTDPSNQPQHF. In DNA, the CDR3 is TGTGCCAGCAGCCCTGATGGGTCGACAGACCCTAGCAATCAGCCCCAGCATTTT.

This clone was counted a few times. The rearrangement uses TRBV6-5 and TRBJ1-1; the match to TRBD1 covers 10 bases. CDR3 length: 12 amino acids. With 6 bases clipped from V and 13 bases from J, the junction kept 8 bases outside the gene matches. Germline loops: CDR1 MNHEY, CDR2 SVGAGI. The CDR3, as DNA: TGTGCCAGCAGCAGAGACAGGGGGCCTCTTTTCTTT. Its protein product is CASSRDRGPLFF.

This chain links TRBV5-4 with TRBJ2-7; 8 bases are a match to TRBD1. This CDR3 region has 16 residues. Germline assignment: CDR1 SGHNT and CDR2 YYREEE (reference sequence). The V segment lost 4 bases and the J segment 9 bases; nucleotides outside the gene matches: 18. In nucleotides, the CDR3 is TGTGCCAGCAGCACTGTGCACGGACAGGGCCGAACGGGGCAGTACTTC. Translated, it gives CASSTVHGQGRTGQYF.